This TCR beta chain was sequenced in a study of cytomegalovirus exposure and HLA in healthy donors. Whole-study findings and limits: By a later analysis, the bulk of CMV-associated TCR beta chains appeared HLA-restricted.

Concerning this clone itself: The antigen remains unidentified.

The PCR made use of 60 Vbeta and 13 Jbeta primers. Only in-frame clones appear in the TCRdb table, and some are missing; sequencing was by immunoSEQ multiplex PCR. Of 200,000 or so clones in the sample, about three quarters were seen once. The CDR3 length is 16 residues. Germline assignment: CDR1 LGHNA and CDR2 YNFKEQ. The V and J ends lost 0 bases and 6 bases, in that order; junction bases with no gene match: 4. Sequenced material: PBMCs. The V call is TRBV4-2, the J call TRBJ1-4; 10 bases are a match to TRBD1. This clonotype was obtained from a man in his forties in good health and CMV-seronegative. The CDR3 loop reads CASSQDEGQGYEKLFF. CDR3 nucleotide sequence: TGTGCCAGCAGCCAAGATGAGGGACAGGGGTATGAAAAACTGTTTTTT.